Listed here are 29 T cell receptor beta chains from one sample, sequenced in a study of blood T cells in healthy people across ages. Through a sample-barcoded 5' primer and a J-beta primer mix, a second PCR was run for about 7 to 12 cycles. One entry per CDR3 protein results from TCRdb running MiXCR on the 5' RACE reads. The sample lists some 700,000 distinct CDR3 sequences, around 46% occurring once. The sample comprised blood. These receptors were taken from a woman aged 55-70 years in good health.

The chain uses TRBV14 and TRBJ2-3; D unresolved. The germline V gene has CDR1 SGHDN and CDR2 FVKESK. The germline V and J ends were trimmed by 0 bases and 6 bases, with 10 bases remaining between them. This CDR3 is 14 amino acids long. This chain's CDR3 is CASSQEGRADTQYF. The CDR3 DNA reads TGTGCCAGCAGCCAAGAAGGCCGGGCGGATACGCAGTATTTT.

This clonotype showed up many times. The V and J genes are TRBV28 and TRBJ2-3; D perhaps matches TRBD2 (6 bases). Germline V lookup: CDR1 MDHEN, CDR2 SYDVKM. This CDR3 region has 15 residues. The V and J ends lost 2 bases and 1 base respectively, with 10 bases between them. CDR3 nucleotide sequence: TGTGCCAGCAGTTTACGGGGGAGTCGCACAGATACGCAGTATTTT. It yields the protein CASSLRGSRTDTQYF.

The rearrangement uses TRBV7-3 and TRBJ1-1; a weak D match, TRBD1 (5 bases). Germline CDR1 SGHTA, CDR2 FQGTGA. V gave up 4 bases and J gave up 5 bases, with 11 bases separating them. The CDR3 has 13 residues. This chain's CDR3 is CASSSTVRTEAFF. In DNA form, the CDR3 reads TGTGCCAGCAGCTCGACAGTCCGGACTGAAGCTTTCTTT.

V and J are TRBV20-1 and TRBJ1-5; no firm D call. The CDR3 sequence is 12 residues long. Germline values: CDR1 DFQATT, CDR2 SNEGSKA (reference sequence). Trimming removed 5 bases at V and 4 bases at J, with 9 bases between. This CDR3 is CSADDLNQPQHF. The DNA for the CDR3 is TGCAGTGCTGACGATTTGAATCAGCCCCAGCATTTT.

This clonotype was counted between two and nine times. CDR3 sequence reads: CASSPTQYQETQYF. Written as DNA, the CDR3 is TGTGCCAGCAGCCCCACCCAGTACCAAGAGACCCAGTACTTC. The genes are TRBV2 and TRBJ2-5; D gene uncertain. V was cut by 6 bases and J by 0 bases, with 11 bases left in between. Germline assignment: CDR1 SNHLY and CDR2 FYNNEI. The CDR3 totals 14 residues.

Only a few counts were recorded for this clonotype. The V and J genes are TRBV5-1 and TRBJ2-5; no clear D. The CDR3 loop spans 15 amino acids. V dropped 0 bases and J dropped 5 bases, with 14 bases sitting between them. Germline lookup yields CDR1 SGHRS and CDR2 YFSETQ. CDR3 nucleotide sequence: TGCGCCAGCAGCTTGGCTTGTTCGTCGGGCGAGACCCAGTACTTC. It codes for CASSLACSSGETQYF.

The chain couples TRBV18 to TRBJ2-3; D not resolved. V was cut by 1 base and J by 6 bases, with 11 bases left in between. The V gene's germline CDR1 is KGHSH and CDR2 LQKENI. The CDR3 sequence is 14 residues long. In DNA, the CDR3 is TGTGCCAGCTCACCACGAGGAGATCTTGATACGCAGTATTTT. Translation gives CASSPRGDLDTQYF.

This clonotype appeared a few times. V gene TRBV4-2 combines with J gene TRBJ2-2, with TRBD1 as a possible D gene (5 bases). The germline V and J ends were trimmed by 0 bases and 6 bases, with 11 bases remaining between them. This CDR3 is 15 amino acids long. Germline loops: CDR1 LGHNA, CDR2 YNFKEQ. CDR3 nucleotide sequence: TGTGCCAGCAGCCAAGAAGGGCCAGGGTCCGGGGAGCTGTTTTTT. Amino acid sequence: CASSQEGPGSGELFF.

This clonotype was observed a handful of times. The chain links TRBV12-3 or TRBV12-4 to TRBJ1-5; tentatively, D is TRBD1 (6 bases). The CDR3 is made up of 15 amino acids. V was trimmed by 6 bases and J by 5 bases, leaving 17 bases between them. For the CDR3, the DNA is TGTGCCAGCAGCCCACAGGGAGGCGGACATCAGCCCCAGCATTTT. It specifies CASSPQGGGHQPQHF.

A word on this clonotype: This may come from a read error, since a much larger clone is one base off. The rearrangement links TRBV20-1 to TRBJ2-5; either TRBD1 or TRBD2 may fit D (6 bases each). Trimming removed 3 bases at V and 11 bases at J, with 22 bases between. Germline assignment: CDR1 DFQATT and CDR2 SNEGSKA (reference sequence). The CDR3 consists of 14 residues. The CDR3 sequence: CSASGGTHYNEQYF. In DNA form, the CDR3 reads TGCAGTGCTAGTGGAGGGACACACTACAATGAGCAGTACTTC.

This sequence joins TRBV20-1 and TRBJ2-5; TRBD2 matches at 9 bases. The J call may be in error: the DNA end matches TRBJ2-1 better. CDR3 length: 13 residues. In germline, CDR1 is DFQATT, CDR2 SNEGSKA (reference sequence). CDR3 sequence: CSAAGGLMETQFF. The CDR3 nucleotides read TGCAGTGCCGCGGGGGGGCTTATGGAGACCCAGTTCTTC.

The chain has TRBV24-1 and TRBJ1-6; unclear D gene. V shed 4 bases and J shed 12 bases, with 9 bases lying between them. The CDR3 is 12 amino acids. Germline V gene sequence: CDR1 KGHDR, CDR2 SFDVKD. In nucleotides, the CDR3 is TGTGCCACCAGTGAAGCAGGTTTACCCCTCCACTTT. Translated: CATSEAGLPLHF.

This clonotype was detected once. The chain has TRBV7-9 and TRBJ2-7; TRBD1 agrees at 7 bases. The germline V gene encodes CDR1 SEHNR and CDR2 FQNEAQ (reference sequence). V was pared by 5 bases and J by 5 bases, with 6 bases of the junction left unmatched. The CDR3 loop spans 13 amino acids. The CDR3: CASSATGSNEQYF. The CDR3 DNA follows: TGTGCCAGCAGCGCGACAGGGAGCAACGAGCAGTACTTC.

The chain is built from TRBV9 and TRBJ2-1; D could derive from TRBD1 or TRBD2 (5 bases each). This CDR3 spans 11 amino acids. Germline values: CDR1 SGDLS, CDR2 YYNGEE. Trimming removed 6 bases at V and 8 bases at J, with 9 bases between. For the CDR3, the DNA is TGTGCCAGCACGAGGGGATATGAGCAGTTCTTC. Translated, it gives CASTRGYEQFF.

This chain joins TRBV6-2 or TRBV6-3 and TRBJ2-1, with D possibly being TRBD2 (6 bases). Matching the DNA end better, TRBJ2-7 makes the J call doubtful. The CDR3 runs 15 residues. The germline CDR1 and CDR2 sequences are MNHEY and SVGEGT. The CDR3 DNA reads as TGTGCCAGCAGTTACTCGACAGCGGGCAACAATGAGCAGTACTTC. Protein: CASSYSTAGNNEQYF.

The chain couples TRBV4-3 to TRBJ1-4; D unclear. The germline gives CDR1 LGHNA, CDR2 YSLEER. The CDR3 is 15 residues long. V was trimmed by 4 bases and J by 3 bases, leaving 12 bases between them. The CDR3 nucleotides read TGCGCCAGCAGCCCGCGAAGGGTGTCTAATGAAAAACTGTTTTTT. Protein product: CASSPRRVSNEKLFF.

This clonotype turned up a few times. The V call is TRBV18, the J call TRBJ1-2, with a tentative D call TRBD1 (6 bases). Germline-derived CDR1 and CDR2 are KGHSH and LQKENI. The CDR3 contains 16 residues. Trimming removed 2 bases from V and 3 bases from J, with 16 bases in between. The CDR3 region has the DNA TGTGCCAGCTCACCAAATTTTGGGGGCTCAGACTATGGCTACACCTTC. Translated, it gives CASSPNFGGSDYGYTF.

CDR3: CSARPRGGGINEQFF. CDR3 DNA: TGCAGTGCTCGGCCCCGGGGGGGCGGTATCAATGAGCAGTTCTTC. This chain links TRBV20-1 with TRBJ2-1; 8 nucleotides match TRBD2. Germline V gene sequence: CDR1 DFQATT, CDR2 SNEGSKA (reference sequence). V dropped 5 bases and J dropped 6; count of bases not matched to a gene: 12. The CDR3 spans 15 residues.

V and J are TRBV24-1 and TRBJ2-1; 12 bases fit TRBD2. V trimming: 3 bases; J trimming: 7 bases; junction bases outside the gene matches: 3. Germline lookup yields CDR1 KGHDR and CDR2 SFDVKD. The CDR3 contains 15 residues. CDR3 in DNA: TGTGCCACCAGTGATGCGACTAGCGGGAGTAATGAGCAGTTCTTC. This gives the protein CATSDATSGSNEQFF.

This clonotype was seen a handful of times. V gene TRBV7-3 combines with J gene TRBJ2-5; the D is unclear. CDR1 SGHTA and CDR2 FQGTGA come from the germline V gene. The CDR3 is made up of 13 amino acids. V lost 4 bases, J lost 1 base, and 7 bases lay in between. CDR3 sequence reads: CASSSLAQETQYF. CDR3 nucleotide sequence: TGTGCCAGCAGCTCGTTAGCCCAAGAGACCCAGTACTTC.

V usage is TRBV15 and J usage is TRBJ1-3; possibly TRBD1 for D (5 bases). Trimming stripped 0 bases from V and 2 bases from J, with 17 bases between. The germline gives CDR1 LNHNV, CDR2 YYDKDF (reference sequence). This CDR3 is 18 amino acids long. This CDR3 is CATSRDWEGLRTGNTIYF. DNA for the CDR3: TGTGCCACCAGCAGAGACTGGGAGGGACTAAGGACTGGAAACACCATATATTTT.

This clonotype was observed a few times. J is TRBJ2-1 and V is TRBV20-1, with a possible D match to TRBD1 (6 bases). With 6 bases removed from V and 4 bases from J, the gap between germline ends came to 16 bases. This CDR3 has 14 amino acids. Germline CDR1 DFQATT, CDR2 SNEGSKA (reference sequence). In DNA, the CDR3 is TGCAGTGCGACCATTGGGGGCGGATACAATGAGCAGTTCTTC. This gives the protein CSATIGGGYNEQFF.

The chain has TRBV7-8 and TRBJ2-3; maybe TRBD1 (6 bases). Trimming pared 6 bases from V and 4 bases from J, leaving 20 bases between. CDR1 is SGHVS and CDR2 is FQNEAQ in the germline V gene. The CDR3 consists of 16 residues. CDR3 nucleotides: TGTGCCAGCAGACCGATGCTCGTTGGGGGCGCAGATACGCAGTATTTT. It is translated as CASRPMLVGGADTQYF.

This clonotype was detected ten times or more. The chain's CDR3 is CASSLTETQYF. CDR3 DNA sequence: TGTGCCAGCAGCTTGACAGAGACCCAGTACTTC. The gene calls are TRBV12-3 or TRBV12-4 and TRBJ2-5; D unclear. This CDR3 contains 11 residues. V was cut by 6 bases and J by 4 bases, with 6 bases left in between.

Regarding this clonotype: Possible read error: a much larger clone is one base away. The rearrangement uses TRBV9 and TRBJ2-4; D may be TRBD2 (6 bases). The J call may be wrong; the DNA end is better matched by TRBJ2-7. The germline CDR1 and CDR2 sequences are SGDLS and YYNGEE. The CDR3 spans 15 residues. As DNA, the CDR3 is TGTGCCGGCAGCCCCCGGAGGGCACTCACCTACGAGCAGTACTTC. Translating it yields CAGSPRRALTYEQYF.

This chain links TRBV7-2 with TRBJ1-2; D perhaps matches TRBD1 (5 bases). This CDR3 spans 16 amino acids. Per the germline V gene, CDR1 is SGHTA and CDR2 is FQGNSA. Trimming cost V 1 base and J 8 bases, with 20 bases left between them. The CDR3 sequence is CASSLGREYGYTGYTF. The CDR3 DNA sequence: TGTGCCAGCAGCTTAGGCAGGGAGTATGGCTACACCGGCTACACCTTC.

This chain uses TRBV5-1 with TRBJ2-4; TRBD2 is a possible D gene (5 bases). The J call may be mistaken, given a closer DNA end match to TRBJ2-5. In germline, CDR1 is SGHRS, CDR2 YFSETQ. The CDR3 loop spans 14 amino acids. CDR3 nucleotides: TGCGCCAGCAGCCCCCAGTGGGCGGGAGAGACCCAGTACTTC. Encoded protein: CASSPQWAGETQYF.

This clonotype was observed at least ten times. Sequence at one end of the junction differs from germline and may be a read error. This chain connects TRBV7-2 to TRBJ2-5; 11 bases align to TRBD2. Germline loops: CDR1 SGHTA, CDR2 FQGNSA. The CDR3 has 14 amino acids. DNA of the CDR3: TGTGCCAGCAGCCTAGCGGGGGGCCAAGAGACCCAGTACTTC. Its protein is CASSLAGGQETQYF.

The chain links TRBV20-1 to TRBJ2-1; 13 bases map to TRBD2. The CDR3 loop spans 13 amino acids. Germline CDR1 and CDR2: DFQATT and SNEGSKA (reference sequence). V dropped 5 bases and J dropped 9; count of bases not matched to a gene: 4. The DNA of the CDR3 is TGCAGTGCTCGGACTAGCGGGGGCGTTGAGCAGTTCTTC. Encoded protein: CSARTSGGVEQFF.